The rows below give T cell receptor beta chains drawn from one sample of a study of cytomegalovirus exposure and HLA in healthy donors. Using immunoSEQ multiplex PCR, the repertoire was profiled, and TCRdb retains in-frame clones only, with some absent. The sample has about 140,000 clones, 85% to 95% seen once. Specimen: PBMCs. The receptors originated from a man between 18 and 29 years old in good health and CMV-seropositive. The CDR3 runs from the conserved cysteine through the conserved F or W. A D gene is named only where the DNA matches it firmly. Clone size, where shown, is once, few, many, or a class for clones that have expanded.

CDR3 protein,CDR3 DNA,CDR3 length,clone size,D gene,J gene,V gene
CASSSTTGSEQYF,TGTGCCAGCAGTTCCACCACAGGCAGCGAGCAGTACTTC,13,-,-,TRBJ2-7,TRBV27
CASSLAGGNEQFF,TGTGCCAGCAGCTTGGCCGGGGGAAATGAGCAGTTCTTC,13,-,-,TRBJ2-1,TRBV5-4
CASSVDKPNQPQHF,TGTGCCAGTAGTGTCGACAAACCGAATCAGCCCCAGCATTTT,14,-,-,TRBJ1-5,TRBV19
CASSLRGIREKLFF,TGCGCCAGCAGCTTGAGAGGGATTCGCGAAAAACTGTTTTTT,14,-,-,TRBJ1-4,TRBV5-1
CASSGRTGTYEQYF,TGTGCCAGCAGCGGACGGACAGGGACGTACGAGCAGTACTTC,14,-,TRBD1,TRBJ2-7,TRBV9
CASSQGLSGSSYEQYF,TGCGCCAGCAGCCAAGGGCTGAGCGGTAGCTCCTACGAGCAGTACTTC,16,-,-,TRBJ2-7,TRBV4-1
CAISSPQDYEQYF,TGTGCCATCAGTAGTCCACAGGATTACGAGCAGTACTTC,13,-,-,TRBJ2-7,TRBV10-3
CASSDGLAGADEQYF,TGTGCCAGCAGCGACGGACTAGCGGGGGCCGACGAGCAGTACTTC,15,-,TRBD2,TRBJ2-7,TRBV5-8
CSVGSQETQYF,TGCAGTGTGGGCAGCCAAGAGACCCAGTACTTC,11,-,-,TRBJ2-5,TRBV20-1
CASSLMVRASNQPQHF,TGTGCCAGCAGCTTAATGGTCAGGGCTAGCAATCAGCCCCAGCATTTT,16,-,-,TRBJ1-5,TRBV7-8
CASSFGGARAYSGNTIYF,TGTGCCAGCAGCTTTGGGGGGGCTCGGGCTTACTCTGGAAACACCATATATTTT,18,-,-,TRBJ1-3,TRBV7-2
CASSLSTGFTEAFF,TGTGCCAGCAGTTTATCGACAGGGTTCACTGAAGCTTTCTTT,14,-,TRBD1,TRBJ1-1,TRBV28
CSAGRGQLYGYTF,TGCAGCGCCGGACGTGGACAGCTCTATGGCTACACCTTC,13,once,-,TRBJ1-2,TRBV29-1
CASTQGVAYEQYF,TGTGCCAGCACCCAGGGCGTTGCCTACGAGCAGTACTTC,13,-,-,TRBJ2-7,TRBV6-5
CASSLDPQGGTDTQYF,TGCGCCAGCAGCTTAGATCCCCAGGGGGGCACAGATACGCAGTATTTT,16,-,TRBD1,TRBJ2-3,TRBV5-1
CASSEVWSWSSYGTSGRPTGELFF,TGTGCCAGCAGTGAAGTATGGAGCTGGAGCTCGTACGGGACTAGCGGGCGTCCCACCGGGGAGCTGTTTTTT,24,-,TRBD2,TRBJ2-2,TRBV2
CASSEQGREKLFF,TGTGCCAGCAGTGAACAGGGAAGGGAAAAACTGTTTTTT,13,-,-,TRBJ1-4,TRBV2
CASSQDPPGGSQPQHF,TGCGCCAGCAGCCAAGATCCCCCCGGGGGGAGTCAGCCCCAGCATTTT,16,-,-,TRBJ1-5,TRBV4-1
CASSWHPTGELFF,TGTGCCAGCAGCTGGCACCCGACCGGGGAGCTGTTTTTT,13,-,-,TRBJ2-2,TRBV11-3
CASSPGTEAFF,TGTGCCAGCAGTCCAGGGACTGAAGCTTTCTTT,11,-,-,TRBJ1-1,TRBV28
CASRTTGKNEQFF,TGTGCCAGCAGAACCACAGGGAAAAATGAGCAGTTCTTC,13,-,-,TRBJ2-1,TRBV28
CASSPRQGVESPLHF,TGTGCCAGCTCACCGAGACAGGGTGTCGAGTCACCCCTCCACTTT,15,-,TRBD1,TRBJ1-6,TRBV18
CASRQTGAQETQYF,TGCGCCAGCAGACAGACAGGGGCCCAAGAGACCCAGTACTTC,14,-,TRBD1,TRBJ2-5,TRBV4-1
CAISASPGLAGENTGELFF,TGTGCCATCAGTGCATCACCGGGACTAGCGGGGGAGAACACCGGGGAGCTGTTTTTT,19,-,TRBD2,TRBJ2-2,TRBV10-3
CAISGKTSGGNYEQYF,TGTGCCATCAGTGGTAAGACTAGCGGGGGAAACTACGAGCAGTACTTC,16,-,TRBD2,TRBJ2-7,TRBV10-3
CASSSRLAGVKDTQYF,TGTGCCAGTAGTTCCCGACTAGCGGGAGTTAAAGATACGCAGTATTTT,16,once,TRBD2,TRBJ2-3,TRBV19
CAWSVRGNYNEQFF,TGTGCCTGGAGTGTACGAGGGAATTACAATGAGCAGTTCTTC,14,-,-,TRBJ2-1,TRBV30
CASSFVTRGNTIYF,TGTGCCAGCAGCTTTGTCACGCGGGGAAACACCATATATTTT,14,-,-,TRBJ1-3,TRBV11-2
CASRFGTTNSPLHF,TGTGCCAGCAGATTCGGGACTACCAATTCGCCCCTCCACTTT,14,-,-,TRBJ1-6,TRBV6-5
CAISESTGEQFF,TGTGCCATCAGTGAGTCGACTGGAGAGCAGTTCTTC,12,-,-,TRBJ2-1,TRBV10-3
CASSLSGTREKLFF,TGTGCCAGCAGTTTATCAGGGACAAGGGAAAAACTGTTTTTT,14,-,-,TRBJ1-4,TRBV27
CASTIETGGAKNIQYF,TGTGCCAGCACCATAGAGACAGGGGGAGCCAAAAACATTCAGTACTTC,16,-,TRBD1,TRBJ2-4,TRBV28
CASGFTHDRVMTEAFF,TGTGCTAGTGGTTTTACGCATGACAGGGTAATGACTGAAGCTTTCTTT,16,-,TRBD1,TRBJ1-1,TRBV12-5
CASSFGGGGYEQYF,TGCGCCAGCAGCTTCGGCGGTGGAGGTTACGAGCAGTACTTC,14,-,-,TRBJ2-7,TRBV5-1
CASSPSPLGGSETQYF,TGCGCCAGCAGCCCCTCCCCTTTGGGGGGGTCAGAGACCCAGTACTTC,16,-,TRBD2,TRBJ2-5,TRBV5-1
CSVEDPRRTLLNYGYTF,TGCAGCGTTGAAGATCCGAGGCGCACCCTCCTTAACTATGGCTACACCTTC,17,-,-,TRBJ1-2,TRBV29-1
CASSSLLPGTDTQYF,TGTGCCAGCAGTTCGCTCCTCCCAGGCACAGATACGCAGTATTTT,15,-,-,TRBJ2-3,TRBV6-5
CASSLFQEYGYTF,TGTGCCAGCAGCTTATTCCAGGAATATGGCTACACCTTC,13,-,-,TRBJ1-2,TRBV7-9
CASSLGQMNTEAFF,TGTGCCAGCAGTCTGGGACAGATGAACACTGAAGCTTTCTTT,14,-,TRBD1,TRBJ1-1,TRBV6-5
CASSLTNEQYF,TGTGCCAGCTCACTAACTAACGAGCAGTACTTC,11,-,-,TRBJ2-7,TRBV18
CASSLSEGYYGYTF,TGTGCCAGCAGTTTATCGGAGGGCTACTATGGCTACACCTTC,14,-,-,TRBJ1-2,TRBV28
CASSLPLAGASDEQFF,TGTGCCAGCAGCCTCCCACTAGCGGGAGCTTCAGATGAGCAGTTCTTC,16,-,TRBD2,TRBJ2-1,TRBV5-4
CASSVDGERNTEAFF,TGTGCCAGCAGCGTAGATGGGGAGCGGAACACTGAAGCTTTCTTT,15,-,-,TRBJ1-1,TRBV9
CAISENGYYGYTF,TGTGCCATCAGTGAGAACGGGTACTATGGCTACACCTTC,13,-,-,TRBJ1-2,TRBV10-3
CASSLGADRGDYGYTF,TGCGCCAGCAGCTTAGGGGCTGACAGGGGCGACTATGGCTACACCTTC,16,few,TRBD1,TRBJ1-2,TRBV5-1
CASSPGTGSPNYGYTF,TGTGCCAGCTCGCCCGGGACAGGGTCCCCGAACTATGGCTACACCTTC,16,-,TRBD1,TRBJ1-2,TRBV18
CASSVGTSGDYGYTF,TGTGCCAGCAGCGTGGGCACTTCGGGAGATTATGGCTACACCTTC,15,-,-,TRBJ1-2,TRBV9
CASLEGGWTEAFF,TGTGCCAGCTTAGAAGGGGGTTGGACTGAAGCTTTCTTT,13,-,-,TRBJ1-1,TRBV2
CASSLARLGRVGEQYF,TGCGCCAGCAGCTTGGCTCGCTTGGGCAGGGTAGGCGAGCAGTACTTC,16,-,-,TRBJ2-7,TRBV5-1
CASGAGYTDTQYF,TGTGCCAGCGGGGCGGGGTACACAGATACGCAGTATTTT,13,-,-,TRBJ2-3,TRBV2